The 27 T cell receptor beta chains below all came from one sample that was sequenced in a study of T-cell reconstitution after alpha-beta-depleted transplantation in children. Preparation of the TCRbeta library used unique molecular identifiers. MiXCR was run by TCRdb on the PCR reads, yielding one entry per CDR3 protein. The table lists over 120,000 distinct CDR3 sequences, around 9% of them singletons. The sequencing here drew on PBMCs, mostly from graft donor cells, taken 180 days after TCRalphabeta/CD19-depleted stem cell transplant. The receptors were sampled from a female patient between 2 and 15 years old who had a stem cell transplant for congenital amegakaryocytic thrombocytopenia, so the T cells may come from the graft donor.

This chain links TRBV24-1 with TRBJ2-3; D might be TRBD2 (6 bases). Trimming removed 6 bases at V and 0 bases at J, with 12 bases between. The CDR3 runs 15 residues. Germline loops: CDR1 KGHDR, CDR2 SFDVKD. The CDR3 reads CATSNAGRSTDTQYF. The CDR3, as DNA: TGTGCCACCAGTAATGCGGGACGTAGCACAGATACGCAGTATTTT.

V is TRBV29-1 and J is TRBJ2-7; TRBD2 agrees at 13 bases. CDR1 is SQVTM and CDR2 is ANQGSEA in the germline V gene. The ends lost 8 bases at V and 4 bases at J; junction bases unmatched: 5. This CDR3 comprises 13 residues. The CDR3 nucleotides read TGCAGCTCGCGGACTAGCGGGAGTTACGAGCAGTACTTC. Encoded protein: CSSRTSGSYEQYF.

This clonotype was counted many times. The genes are TRBV7-8 and TRBJ2-3; TRBD2 matches 10 bases. J lost 5 bases, V lost 2 bases, and 4 bases had no gene match. This CDR3 has 15 residues. Germline CDR1 is SGHVS and CDR2 is FQNEAQ. The CDR3 DNA sequence: TGTGCCAGCAGCTTACGAAGACTAGCGGGAGATACGCAGTATTTT. Amino acids: CASSLRRLAGDTQYF.

This clonotype occurred many times. The chain links TRBV7-6 to TRBJ2-3; D remains ambiguous. Germline V lookup: CDR1 SGHVS, CDR2 FNYEAQ. Trimming shortened V by 5 bases and J by 5 bases, and 5 bases separated the two germline ends. The CDR3 spans 11 residues. The CDR3 loop reads CASSQQDTQYF. The DNA for the CDR3 is TGTGCCAGCAGCCAACAAGATACGCAGTATTTT.

This clonotype was observed many times. The CDR3 DNA follows: TGTGCCAGTAGAAATCGGGGAGGGCGGCATGAGCAGTTCTTC. Translated, it gives CASRNRGGRHEQFF. The genes are TRBV19 and TRBJ2-1, with 7 nucleotides matching TRBD2. Trimming cost V 6 bases and J 8 bases; bases outside gene matches: 10. CDR3 length: 14 amino acids. Germline CDR1 is LNHDA and CDR2 is SQIVND (reference sequence).

This clonotype was seen ten or more times. V gene TRBV28 combines with J gene TRBJ1-1, with D possibly matching TRBD1 (6 bases). The V and J ends lost 6 bases and 2 bases respectively, with 13 bases between them. Germline-derived CDR1 and CDR2 are MDHEN and SYDVKM. The CDR3 is made up of 14 amino acids. This CDR3 reads CASRLTGFNTEAFF. For the CDR3, the DNA is TGTGCCAGCAGACTGACAGGCTTTAACACTGAAGCTTTCTTT.

This clonotype appeared many times. The V and J genes are TRBV7-2 and TRBJ2-7; D possibly corresponds to TRBD2 (6 bases). V gave up 0 bases and J gave up 0 bases, with 6 bases separating them. The CDR3 runs to 14 residues. The V gene's germline CDR1 is SGHTA and CDR2 FQGNSA. CDR3 coding DNA: TGTGCCAGCAGCTTAGCCGGGAGCTCCTACGAGCAGTACTTC. Translating it yields CASSLAGSSYEQYF.

This clonotype has at least ten counts. The V call is TRBV15, the J call TRBJ2-1, with TRBD2 matching 8 bases. With V trimmed by 3 bases and J by 0 bases, 7 bases remained unmatched. Germline V gene lookup returns CDR1 LNHNV and CDR2 YYDKDF (reference sequence). The CDR3 loop spans 17 amino acids. The CDR3 coding sequence is TGTGCCACCAGCAGGTCGAGACTAGCGATCTCCTACAATGAGCAGTTCTTC. Its translation is CATSRSRLAISYNEQFF.

This clonotype was observed many times. V and J are TRBV4-3 and TRBJ1-2; D perhaps matches TRBD1 (5 bases). This CDR3 is 14 amino acids long. Germline V gene data show CDR1 as LGHNA and CDR2 as YSLEER. V shed 0 bases and J shed 8 bases, with 13 bases lying between them. CDR3 DNA sequence: TGCGCCAGCAGCCAAGATGCAGGGATCGGGGGCTACACCTTC. As protein: CASSQDAGIGGYTF.

Comments on this clonotype: A read error may be the cause here, since a much bigger clone is one base away. V and J are TRBV5-1 and TRBJ2-7; D not resolved. There are 10 residues in the CDR3. Looked up from germline, CDR1 is SGHRS and CDR2 is YFSETQ. The CDR3 here is CVSIGYEQYF. The CDR3 DNA follows: TGCGTCAGCATCGGATACGAGCAGTACTTC. The full variable domain, in which reference TRBV5-1 and TRBJ2-7 provide the parts outside the CDR3, is KAGVTQTPRYLIKTRGQQVTLSCSPISGHRSVSWYQQTPGQGLQFLFEYFSETQRNKGNFPGRFSGRQFSNSRSEMNVSTLELGDSALYLCVSIGYEQYFGPGTRLTVT.

This clonotype has ten or more counts. This CDR3 is CAIGTGRSDIQYF. CDR3 coding DNA: TGTGCCATTGGGACAGGGAGAAGTGACATTCAGTACTTC. The V and J genes are TRBV10-3 and TRBJ2-4; 9 bases map to TRBD1. The V and J ends lost 9 bases and 8 bases, in that order; junction bases with no gene match: 8. There are 13 residues in the CDR3. Germline V gives CDR1 ENHRY, CDR2 SYGVKD.

This clonotype was detected many times. The rearrangement uses TRBV12-3 or TRBV12-4 and TRBJ1-1; D is uncertain. The CDR3 contains 14 residues. V shed 3 bases and J shed 7 bases, with 15 bases lying between them. CDR3 sequence reads: CASSFVAGDDEAFF. Here the CDR3 DNA reads TGTGCCAGCAGTTTTGTCGCGGGAGACGATGAAGCTTTCTTT.

This clonotype appeared many times. V is TRBV5-1 and J is TRBJ1-1; D remains unclear. This CDR3 has 13 amino acids. V shed 0 bases and J shed 3 bases, with 6 bases lying between them. Germline CDR1 reads SGHRS; CDR2 reads YFSETQ. This CDR3 reads CASSLAGDTEAFF. The CDR3 DNA reads as TGCGCCAGCAGCTTGGCAGGTGACACTGAAGCTTTCTTT.

This clonotype was counted at least ten times. The J gene is TRBJ2-5, the V gene TRBV20-1; TRBD2 matches 8 bases. Germline V gene lookup returns CDR1 DFQATT and CDR2 SNEGSKA (reference sequence). This CDR3 is 15 amino acids long. Trimming removed 6 bases from V and 2 bases from J; junction bases left unmatched: 11. This CDR3 reads CSAAGGGQGQETQYF. CDR3 nucleotide sequence: TGCAGTGCGGCCGGCGGGGGGCAGGGGCAAGAGACCCAGTACTTC.

The chain joins TRBV5-1 to TRBJ2-2; 9 bases match TRBD2. From germline, CDR1 is SGHRS and CDR2 YFSETQ. The CDR3 sequence is 16 residues long. Unmatched junction bases numbered 2, after V lost 0 bases and J lost 2 bases. The CDR3 DNA is TGCGCCAGCAGCTTGGTAGCGGGAGACAACACCGGGGAGCTGTTTTTT. Residues: CASSLVAGDNTGELFF.

There are many counts of this clonotype. The chain couples TRBV12-3 or TRBV12-4 to TRBJ1-1; the match to TRBD1 covers 7 bases. J was trimmed by 5 bases and V by 5 bases; bases with no gene match: 2. This CDR3 is 12 amino acids long. DNA of the CDR3: TGTGCCAGCAGTAGACAGGGAACTGAAGCTTTCTTT. It specifies CASSRQGTEAFF.

As to this clonotype: This may stem from a read error, because a much larger clone lies one nucleotide away. The chain couples TRBV10-3 to TRBJ2-3, with 14 positions matching TRBD2. Per germline, CDR1 ENHRY and CDR2 SYGVKD. CDR3 length: 16 residues. CDR3 nucleotides: TGTGGCATCAGGGGGGGACTAGCGGGAGAGGTAGATACGCAGTATTTT. Amino acid sequence: CGIRGGLAGEVDTQYF.

This clonotype was counted at least ten times. The chain carries TRBV29-1 and TRBJ2-1; 13 bases are a match to TRBD2. The CDR3 sequence is 13 residues long. V lost 8 bases to trimming and J lost 8 bases; unmatched junction nucleotides: 6. CDR1 is SQVTM and CDR2 is ANQGSEA in the germline V gene. The CDR3 is CSIGLAGAYEQFF. DNA for the CDR3: TGCAGCATCGGACTAGCGGGAGCATATGAGCAGTTCTTC.

This chain connects TRBV12-3 or TRBV12-4 to TRBJ2-7; 9 bases line up with TRBD2. The V and J ends lost 3 bases and 2 bases, in that order; junction bases with no gene match: 5. The CDR3 length is 15 residues. CDR3 bases: TGTGCCAGCAGTTTCTTGCGGGGGGGGCCCTACGAGCAGTACTTC. It specifies CASSFLRGGPYEQYF.

The CDR3 region is CSVLLAGATGEQFF. DNA for the CDR3: TGCAGCGTTCTACTAGCGGGAGCAACGGGTGAGCAGTTCTTC. The chain is built from TRBV29-1 and TRBJ2-1; 11 positions match TRBD2. The CDR3 length is 14 residues. Germline loops: CDR1 SQVTM, CDR2 ANQGSEA. J lost 9 bases, V lost 5 bases, and 9 bases had no gene match.

This clonotype is labeled as medium-sized. J is TRBJ2-3 and V is TRBV7-2; TRBD2 aligns across 11 bases. V gave up 5 bases and J gave up 2 bases; unmatched junction bases: 12. This CDR3 region has 18 residues. Germline V gene lookup returns CDR1 SGHTA and CDR2 FQGNSA. The CDR3 DNA reads TGTGCCAGCAGCCCTTCCCCCCCTAGCGGGAGGTTCACAGATACGCAGTATTTT. This encodes CASSPSPPSGRFTDTQYF.

The table lists this clonotype with many counts. The rearrangement joins TRBV20-1 to TRBJ2-5; 13 positions match TRBD2. V dropped 5 bases and J dropped 3; count of bases not matched to a gene: 3. The CDR3 is 14 amino acids. Looked up from germline, CDR1 is DFQATT and CDR2 is SNEGSKA (reference sequence). CDR3 sequence reads: CSAGTSGMKETQYF. CDR3 bases: TGCAGTGCTGGGACTAGCGGGATGAAAGAGACCCAGTACTTC.

The sample holds a few counts of this clonotype. The chain recombines TRBV2 with TRBJ2-5; no firm D call. CDR3 length: 14 residues. CDR1 is SNHLY, CDR2 FYNNEI, per germline. The V end lost 6 bases, the J end lost 5 bases, and 16 bases lay between the germline ends. The CDR3 spells CASRTPNFGETQYF. The CDR3 coding sequence is TGTGCCAGCAGGACGCCCAACTTTGGCGAGACCCAGTACTTC. Filled out from reference TRBV2 and TRBJ2-5, the complete variable domain reads EPEVTQTPSHQVTQMGQEVILRCVPISNHLYFYWYRQILGQKVEFLVSFYNNEISEKSEIFDDQFSVERPDGSNFTLKIRSTKLEDSAMYFCASRTPNFGETQYFGPGTRLLVL.

Ten or more counts support this clonotype. The V and J genes are TRBV28 and TRBJ2-4; no clear D gene. The CDR3 is 14 amino acids. Germline V gives CDR1 MDHEN, CDR2 SYDVKM. V was shortened by 3 bases and J by 2 bases, with 8 bases between the two germline ends. CDR3 DNA sequence: TGTGCCAGCAGTTTGGAACAGACCAAAAACATTCAGTACTTC. This translates into CASSLEQTKNIQYF.

This clonotype has ten or more counts. The chain recombines TRBV7-9 with TRBJ2-2; the D gene is possibly TRBD1 (6 bases). The CDR3 runs to 15 residues. The V gene lost 5 bases and the J gene lost 0 bases, with 10 bases spanning the gap. Germline CDR1 SEHNR, CDR2 FQNEAQ (reference sequence). The CDR3, as DNA: TGTGCCAGCAGCCAGGACAGCCCGAACACCGGGGAGCTGTTTTTT. Amino acids: CASSQDSPNTGELFF.

In this sample, this clonotype turned up a few times. The rearrangement links TRBV12-3 or TRBV12-4 to TRBJ2-5, with 12 positions matching TRBD1. This CDR3 is built from 15 residues. V dropped 3 bases and J dropped 4; count of bases not matched to a gene: 3. CDR3 in amino acids: CASSLRDRGRETQYF. CDR3 DNA sequence: TGTGCCAGCAGTTTGAGGGACAGGGGGCGAGAGACCCAGTACTTC.

This clonotype occurred many times. The genes are TRBV28 and TRBJ2-4, with D maybe TRBD2 (6 bases). The CDR3 runs 14 residues. CDR1 MDHEN and CDR2 SYDVKM come from the germline V gene. V was cut by 1 base and J by 6 bases, with 10 bases left in between. CDR3 nucleotide sequence: TGTGCCAGCAGTTTATTCGGGGGTTTAAACATTCAGTACTTC. As protein: CASSLFGGLNIQYF.